These 21 T cell receptor beta chains were sequenced from one sample in a study of T cell repertoires in cytomegalovirus infection. TCRdb analysed the reads with MiXCR anew, one entry per CDR3 protein. This sample has roughly 920,000 distinct CDR3 sequences, with approximately 30% found just once. For these TCRs, the target antigens are not known. The sample here was cultured CD8+ T cells from PBMCs, taken from culture after CMV antigen stimulation. These receptors were obtained from a human donor in good health (CMV status not recorded). Some clones in this sample may be carry-over from other donors' samples.

This sequence joins TRBV24-1 and TRBJ2-3; TRBD1 matches 9 bases. Per germline, CDR1 KGHDR and CDR2 SFDVKD. V shed 0 bases, J shed 0 bases, and the junction held 6 bases outside the gene matches. CDR3 length: 18 residues. The CDR3 is CATSDLQLGTGSTDTQYF. The CDR3 bases are TGTGCCACCAGTGATTTGCAACTGGGGACAGGGAGCACAGATACGCAGTATTTT.

The CDR3 reads CASSPSGTYEQYF. The CDR3 bases are TGTGCCAGCAGTCCCTCCGGTACCTACGAGCAGTACTTC. V gene TRBV7-6 combines with J gene TRBJ2-7; D remains ambiguous. Trimming pared 6 bases from V and 2 bases from J, leaving 11 bases between. Germline CDR1 and CDR2: SGHVS and FNYEAQ. This CDR3 has 13 amino acids.

The chain links TRBV20-1 to TRBJ2-5; D is unresolved. Germline V gene sequence: CDR1 DFQATT, CDR2 SNEGSKA (reference sequence). The CDR3 totals 14 residues. V was shortened by 1 base and J by 2 bases, with 11 bases between the two germline ends. The CDR3: CSARGKADQETQYF. CDR3 DNA sequence: TGCAGTGCTAGAGGGAAGGCAGATCAAGAGACCCAGTACTTC.

Many counts were recorded for this clonotype. V is TRBV12-3 or TRBV12-4 and J is TRBJ2-1, with 8 bases that match TRBD1. This CDR3 contains 11 residues. The J segment lost 9 bases and the V segment lost 7 bases, leaving 2 bases of the junction unmatched. The CDR3 nucleotides are TGTGCCAGCATGGACAGGGCTGAGCAGTTCTTC. It codes for CASMDRAEQFF.

Only a few counts were recorded for this clonotype. V gene TRBV7-2 combines with J gene TRBJ2-3; TRBD2 matches 7 bases. V shed 5 bases, J shed 5 bases, and the junction held 16 bases outside the gene matches. The CDR3 is 17 residues long. Germline CDR1 and CDR2: SGHTA and FQGNSA. The CDR3 region has the DNA TGTGCCAGCAGCATCAGGAGCGCCGTCGCGGGGGAAGATACGCAGTATTTT. This gives the protein CASSIRSAVAGEDTQYF. Variable domain in full (rest from reference TRBV7-2 and TRBJ2-3): GAGVSQSPSNKVTEKGKDVELRCDPISGHTALYWYRQSLGQGLEFLIYFQGNSAPDKSGLPSDRFSAERTGGSVSTLTIQRTQQEDSAVYLCASSIRSAVAGEDTQYFGPGTRLTVL.

The chain uses TRBV7-9 and TRBJ2-5; 11 bases line up with TRBD2. This CDR3 region has 19 residues. The germline gives CDR1 SEHNR, CDR2 FQNEAQ (reference sequence). V shed 2 bases, J shed 6 bases, and the junction held 17 bases outside the gene matches. The CDR3 region is CASSLSVASGGIRWKTQYF. The CDR3 DNA follows: TGTGCCAGCAGCTTATCGGTGGCTAGCGGGGGGATTCGATGGAAGACCCAGTACTTC.

Here the CDR3 DNA reads TGTGCCAGCAGGGGGGGCCTAGACCGGTACGAGCAGTACGTC. Translation: CASRGGLDRYEQYV. The genes are TRBV5-5 and TRBJ2-7; D possibly matches TRBD1 or TRBD2 (6 bases each). This CDR3 contains 14 residues. Trimming cost V 5 bases and J 4 bases, with 16 bases left between them. Germline V gene sequence: CDR1 SGHKS, CDR2 YYEKEE (reference sequence).

This CDR3 reads CASSRGQVEAFF. CDR3 nucleotide sequence: TGTGCCAGCAGCCGGGGGCAGGTCGAAGCTTTCTTT. This chain joins TRBV6-2 or TRBV6-3 and TRBJ1-1, with D possibly being TRBD1 (6 bases). CDR1 and CDR2 from the germline V gene are MNHEY and SVGEGT. The CDR3 totals 12 residues. The germline V and J ends were trimmed by 6 bases and 8 bases, with 13 bases remaining between them.

This clonotype was counted only a few times. CDR3 DNA: TGTGCCAGCAGCTCTCAGGGACAGGGCCGCAATGAGCAGTTCTTC. Its protein is CASSSQGQGRNEQFF. This sequence joins TRBV13 and TRBJ2-1; 9 bases match TRBD1. The CDR3 is 15 residues long. Per the germline V gene, CDR1 is PRHDT and CDR2 is FYEKMQ (reference sequence). V lost 4 bases to trimming and J lost 6 bases; unmatched junction nucleotides: 7.

The chain links TRBV6-6 to TRBJ2-7, with 8 bases matching TRBD1. The length of the CDR3 is 15 residues. Trimming cost V 6 bases and J 4 bases; bases outside gene matches: 11. Looked up from germline, CDR1 is MNHNY and CDR2 is SVGAGI (reference sequence). The CDR3 here is CASSATSGGWYEQYF. CDR3 nucleotide sequence: TGTGCCAGCAGCGCGACGTCAGGGGGCTGGTACGAGCAGTACTTC.

The chain couples TRBV7-9 to TRBJ2-5, with D uncertain. V lost 3 bases and J 3 bases, leaving 14 bases between the germline ends. The germline CDR1 and CDR2 sequences are SEHNR and FQNEAQ (reference sequence). The CDR3 has 15 amino acids. The chain's CDR3 is CASSLGPTKEETQYF. The CDR3 DNA sequence: TGTGCCAGCAGCTTGGGTCCCACGAAGGAAGAGACCCAGTACTTC.

In this sample, this clonotype turned up a few times. The V gene is TRBV28, the J gene TRBJ2-7, with D tentatively TRBD1 (6 bases). The CDR3 is 14 residues long. V lost 4 bases, J lost 2 bases, and 12 bases lay in between. Germline values: CDR1 MDHEN, CDR2 SYDVKM. CDR3 amino acids: CASSWAGAPYEQYV. CDR3 coding DNA: TGTGCCAGCAGTTGGGCAGGGGCCCCCTACGAGCAGTACGTC.

This clonotype appeared a few times. The chain joins TRBV12-5 to TRBJ2-3; D not resolved. Trimming removed 3 bases from V and 4 bases from J, with 26 bases in between. In germline, CDR1 is LGHNT, CDR2 FRNRAP. This CDR3 has 19 amino acids. CDR3 sequence reads: CASGFYLESTRVLADTQYF. The DNA of the CDR3 is TGTGCTAGTGGTTTTTACCTTGAGTCAACAAGGGTATTGGCAGATACGCAGTATTTT.

This chain connects TRBV13 to TRBJ2-7; D is uncertain. CDR3 length: 14 amino acids. Per germline, CDR1 PRHDT and CDR2 FYEKMQ (reference sequence). V lost 4 bases and J lost 0, with 10 bases in between. As DNA, the CDR3 is TGTGCCAGCAGCTCCGGACGCGCCTCCTACGAGCAGTACTTC. As protein: CASSSGRASYEQYF.

This clonotype has a handful of counts. The chain links TRBV7-9 to TRBJ2-6; D possibly corresponds to TRBD1 (6 bases). The length of the CDR3 is 16 residues. The germline CDR1 and CDR2 sequences are SEHNR and FQNEAQ (reference sequence). The ends were cut back, 5 bases at V and 3 bases at J, with 14 bases in the middle. The CDR3, as DNA: TGTGCCAGCAGCCCCCCCACAGGGTATGGGGCCAACGTCCTGACTTTC. Encoded protein: CASSPPTGYGANVLTF.

This clonotype was counted only a few times. V gene TRBV28 combines with J gene TRBJ2-3; D assignment may be TRBD1 or TRBD2 (5 bases each). Trimming stripped 6 bases from V and 1 base from J, with 26 bases between. Per the germline V gene, CDR1 is MDHEN and CDR2 is SYDVKM. CDR3 size: 19 residues. The CDR3 protein is CASSLGSISGRLGTDTQYF. In DNA form, the CDR3 reads TGTGCCAGCAGCTTAGGGAGCATCTCAGGGAGATTGGGCACAGATACGCAGTATTTT.

This clonotype was seen at least ten times. The chain is built from TRBV7-6 and TRBJ2-5; D may match TRBD1 or TRBD2 (5 bases each). CDR3 length equals 16 residues. Germline V CDR1 and CDR2: SGHVS, FNYEAQ. Deletions cut 5 bases from V and 5 bases from J, with 21 bases between. The CDR3 protein is CASSLSSGTPGETQYF. The CDR3 DNA sequence: TGTGCCAGCAGCCTGTCATCCGGGACCCCCGGGGAGACCCAGTACTTC.

In this sample, this clonotype turned up a few times. The chain uses TRBV7-2 and TRBJ1-1; D is unclear. Germline CDR1 and CDR2: SGHTA and FQGNSA. The V gene lost 7 bases and the J gene lost 8 bases, with 11 bases spanning the gap. The length of the CDR3 is 11 residues. In DNA, the CDR3 is TGTGCCAGCATGTGGGGAGTAGAAGCTTTCTTT. Translation: CASMWGVEAFF.

As regards this clonotype: A much larger clone lies a single base off, so this may be a read error. It is likely a read error, because the conserved phenylalanine at the end of the CDR3 is missing. The chain is built from TRBV7-6 and TRBJ2-1; D is possibly TRBD2 (6 bases). The CDR3 spans 16 residues. V was cut by 0 bases and J by 6 bases, with 15 bases left in between. Germline V gene data show CDR1 as SGHVS and CDR2 as FNYEAQ. In DNA, the CDR3 is TGTGCCAGCAGCTTAGCGCGGGGCGGCCCTTCCAATGAGCAGTTCTCC. It yields the protein CASSLARGGPSNEQFS.

In this sample, this clonotype turned up many times. The chain links TRBV7-8 to TRBJ2-7; D remains unclear. CDR1 is SGHVS and CDR2 is FQNEAQ in the germline V gene. CDR3 length: 15 residues. V was shortened by 0 bases and J by 2 bases, with 11 bases between the two germline ends. CDR3 in DNA: TGTGCCAGCAGCTTAGCTGGCAGCGTTACCTACGAGCAGTACTTC. Translated, it gives CASSLAGSVTYEQYF. The full variable domain, with the rest looked up from reference TRBV7-8 and TRBJ2-7, is GAGVSQSPRYKVAKRGQDVALRCDPISGHVSLFWYQQALGQGPEFLTYFQNEAQLDKSGLPSDRFFAERPEGSVSTLKIQRTQQEDSAVYLCASSLAGSVTYEQYFGPGTRLTVT.

V usage is TRBV24-1 and J usage is TRBJ2-3; 10 bases align to TRBD1. Germline V gene data show CDR1 as KGHDR and CDR2 as SFDVKD. The trim removed 3 bases at V and 2 bases at J, leaving 7 bases unmatched. The CDR3 covers 17 residues. The DNA for the CDR3 is TGTGCCACCAGTGATCTGGGGACAGGGGCCTACACAGATACGCAGTATTTT. It translates to CATSDLGTGAYTDTQYF.